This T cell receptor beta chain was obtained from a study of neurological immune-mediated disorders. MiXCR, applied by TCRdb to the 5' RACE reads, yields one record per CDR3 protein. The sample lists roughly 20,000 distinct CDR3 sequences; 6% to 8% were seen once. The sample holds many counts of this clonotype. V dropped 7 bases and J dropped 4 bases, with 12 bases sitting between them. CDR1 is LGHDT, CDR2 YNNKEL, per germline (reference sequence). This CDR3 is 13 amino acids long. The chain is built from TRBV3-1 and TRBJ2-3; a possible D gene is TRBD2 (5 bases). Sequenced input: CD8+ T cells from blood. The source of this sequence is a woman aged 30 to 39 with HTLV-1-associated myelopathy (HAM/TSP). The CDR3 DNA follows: TGTGCCAGCATAGAGGGTGGCTCAGATACGCAGTATTTT. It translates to CASIEGGSDTQYF.